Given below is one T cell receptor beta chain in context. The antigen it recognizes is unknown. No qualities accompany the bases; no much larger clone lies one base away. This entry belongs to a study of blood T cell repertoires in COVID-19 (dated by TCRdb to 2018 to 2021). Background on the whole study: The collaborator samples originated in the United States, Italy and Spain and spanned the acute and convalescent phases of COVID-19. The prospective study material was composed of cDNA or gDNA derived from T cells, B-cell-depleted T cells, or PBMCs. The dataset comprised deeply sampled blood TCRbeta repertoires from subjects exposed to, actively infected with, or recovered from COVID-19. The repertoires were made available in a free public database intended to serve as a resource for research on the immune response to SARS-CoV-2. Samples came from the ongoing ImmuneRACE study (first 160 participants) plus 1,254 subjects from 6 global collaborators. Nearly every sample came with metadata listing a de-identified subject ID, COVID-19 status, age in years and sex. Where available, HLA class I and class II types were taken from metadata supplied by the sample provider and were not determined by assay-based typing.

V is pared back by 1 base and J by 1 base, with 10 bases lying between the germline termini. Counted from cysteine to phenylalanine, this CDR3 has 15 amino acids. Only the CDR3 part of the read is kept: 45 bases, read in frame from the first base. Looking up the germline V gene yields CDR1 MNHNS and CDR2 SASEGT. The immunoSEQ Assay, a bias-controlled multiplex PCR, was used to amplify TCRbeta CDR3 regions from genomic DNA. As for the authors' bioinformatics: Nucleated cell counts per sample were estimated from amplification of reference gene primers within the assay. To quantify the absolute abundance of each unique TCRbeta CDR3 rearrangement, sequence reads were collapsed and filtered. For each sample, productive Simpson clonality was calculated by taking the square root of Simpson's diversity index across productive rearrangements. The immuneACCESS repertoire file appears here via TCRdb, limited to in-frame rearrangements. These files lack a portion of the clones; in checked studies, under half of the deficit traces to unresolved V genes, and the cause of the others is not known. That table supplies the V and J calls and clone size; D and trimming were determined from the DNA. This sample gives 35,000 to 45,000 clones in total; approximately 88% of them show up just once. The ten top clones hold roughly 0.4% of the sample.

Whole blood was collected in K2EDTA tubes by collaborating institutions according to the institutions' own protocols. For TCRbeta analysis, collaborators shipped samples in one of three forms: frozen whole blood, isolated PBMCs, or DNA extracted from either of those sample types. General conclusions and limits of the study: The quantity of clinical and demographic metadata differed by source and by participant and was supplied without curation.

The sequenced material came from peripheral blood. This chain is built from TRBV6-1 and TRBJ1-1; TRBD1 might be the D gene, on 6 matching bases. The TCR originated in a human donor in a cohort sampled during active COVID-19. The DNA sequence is TGTGCCAGCAGTGAAGGGGGACAAACGAACACTGAAGCTTTCTTT. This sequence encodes CASSEGGQTNTEAFF.